This is a list of T cell receptor beta chains from one sample in a study of glioma-infiltrating T cells after dendritic cell vaccination. Profiled with immunoSEQ multiplex PCR; TCRdb holds only in-frame clones, not every one. In the table there are tens of thousands of clones, around 85% of which are singletons. Sequencing used blood, obtained after dendritic cell vaccination. These receptors came from a human donor with glioblastoma. CDR3s include the opening cysteine and the closing phenylalanine or tryptophan. The D gene is left open where the match is weak. Size is stated for part of the rows, as once, few or many counts, or as a class when the clone is expanded.

CDR3 protein,CDR3 DNA,J gene,D gene,clone size,V gene
CSAQKLVEQYF,TGCAGTGCCCAGAAACTAGTGGAGCAGTACTTC,TRBJ2-7,-,-,TRBV20-1
CASSLNGEQYF,TGTGCCAGCAGCTTAAACGGCGAGCAGTACTTC,TRBJ2-7,-,-,TRBV7-2
CASRNNSGRSSYNEQFF,TGCGCCAGCAGAAACAATAGCGGGAGGAGCTCCTACAATGAGCAGTTCTTC,TRBJ2-1,TRBD2,-,TRBV4-1
CASSLGGGGYEQYF,TGTGCCAGCAGCTTGGGCGGGGGGGGATACGAGCAGTACTTC,TRBJ2-7,TRBD2,once,TRBV5-4
CASSLVAGLADNEQFF,TGTGCCAGCAGCTTAGTCGCGGGACTAGCGGACAATGAGCAGTTCTTC,TRBJ2-1,TRBD2,-,TRBV7-7
CASNNPGTGGNQPQHF,TGTGCCAGTAACAATCCCGGGACAGGGGGCAATCAGCCCCAGCATTTT,TRBJ1-5,TRBD1,-,TRBV19
CASSPGTNTDTQYF,TGTGCCAGCAGCCCCGGTACCAACACAGATACGCAGTATTTT,TRBJ2-3,-,-,TRBV7-9
CASSPTGSNQPQHF,TGTGCCAGTAGTCCGACAGGGAGCAATCAGCCCCAGCATTTT,TRBJ1-5,TRBD1,-,TRBV19
CASKTGQAVEGYTF,TGTGCCAGCAAAACAGGGCAGGCCGTCGAAGGCTACACCTTC,TRBJ1-2,-,-,TRBV6-5
CASSYGGVNEQFF,TGTGCCAGCAGTTATGGGGGGGTGAATGAGCAGTTCTTC,TRBJ2-1,TRBD2,-,TRBV6-6
CASSEGTGPYEQYF,TGTGCCAGCTCGGAGGGGACAGGGCCCTACGAGCAGTACTTC,TRBJ2-7,TRBD1,once,TRBV18